The next 9 T cell receptor beta chains were all read from a single sample in a study of T cell changes during pregnancy in multiple sclerosis. Repertoires were generated with immunoSEQ multiplex PCR, while TCRdb's copy carries only in-frame clones and drops some. The repertoire holds about 110,000 clones, with about 94% as singletons. Material: peripheral blood, obtained in the third trimester of pregnancy. These TCRs come from a female donor with multiple sclerosis, enrolled in a pregnancy study.

This sequence joins TRBV10-3 and TRBJ1-5; TRBD1 matches at 8 bases. Germline CDR1 reads ENHRY; CDR2 reads SYGVKD. Unmatched junction bases numbered 6, after V lost 0 bases and J lost 5 bases. The CDR3 spans 16 residues. This chain's CDR3 is CAISESPGQGDQPQHF. In DNA, the CDR3 is TGTGCCATCAGTGAGTCCCCCGGACAGGGAGATCAGCCCCAGCATTTT.

This chain links TRBV7-2 with TRBJ1-2; TRBD1 matches 11 bases. CDR1 and CDR2 from the germline V gene are SGHTA and FQGNSA. The CDR3 consists of 16 residues. V lost 5 bases, J lost 5 bases, and 10 bases stayed unmatched. The CDR3 spells CASSPAGTGGGYGYTF. Here the CDR3 DNA reads TGTGCCAGCAGCCCCGCCGGGACAGGGGGAGGATATGGCTACACCTTC.

This clone came up once. The chain couples TRBV5-4 to TRBJ1-1; D is uncertain. Germline assignment: CDR1 SGHNT and CDR2 YYREEE (reference sequence). The CDR3 runs 15 residues. Trimming took 5 bases from V and 0 from J, leaving 14 bases between them. In DNA form, the CDR3 reads TGTGCCAGCAGACACCAGATCGACTTGAACACTGAAGCTTTCTTT. As protein: CASRHQIDLNTEAFF.

The chain carries TRBV5-6 and TRBJ1-5; 7 nucleotides align to TRBD1. The CDR3 is 14 residues long. V dropped 2 bases and J dropped 6; count of bases not matched to a gene: 5. Germline CDR1 reads SGHDT; CDR2 reads YYEEEE. The CDR3 sequence: CASSFHRGPQPQHF. CDR3 in DNA: TGTGCCAGCAGCTTTCACAGGGGCCCTCAGCCCCAGCATTTT.

The chain combines TRBV5-1 with TRBJ1-2; tentative D call: TRBD1 (5 bases). V gave up 0 bases and J gave up 2 bases, with 5 bases separating them. From germline, CDR1 is SGHRS and CDR2 YFSETQ. The CDR3 extends over 13 amino acids. The CDR3 DNA reads TGCGCCAGCAGCTTGGAGGGGAACTATGGCTACACCTTC. Protein: CASSLEGNYGYTF. The whole variable domain, filled in from reference TRBV5-1 and TRBJ1-2, reads KAGVTQTPRYLIKTRGQQVTLSCSPISGHRSVSWYQQTPGQGLQFLFEYFSETQRNKGNFPGRFSGRQFSNSRSEMNVSTLELGDSALYLCASSLEGNYGYTFGSGTRLTVV.

The CDR3 sequence: CARSPRGVGKNIQYF. In nucleotides, the CDR3 is TGTGCCAGAAGCCCAAGGGGTGTTGGCAAAAACATTCAGTACTTC. The chain has TRBV5-3 and TRBJ2-4; tentatively, D is TRBD1 (5 bases). TRBV5-3 is classed as an ORF, of uncertain function. V lost 4 bases to trimming and J lost 3 bases, with 14 bases between them. This CDR3 region has 15 residues.

The genes are TRBV19 and TRBJ2-1; TRBD2 matches at 8 bases. J gave up 5 bases and V 5 bases, and 5 bases lay outside the gene matches. The CDR3 length is 14 residues. Looked up from germline, CDR1 is LNHDA and CDR2 is SQIVND (reference sequence). The chain's CDR3 is CASSPAGDHNEQFF. CDR3 DNA sequence: TGTGCCAGTAGTCCAGCGGGAGATCACAATGAGCAGTTCTTC.

The rearrangement uses TRBV7-3 and TRBJ2-7; tentative D call: TRBD2 (7 bases). The CDR3 has 14 amino acids. V shed 1 base and J shed 2 bases, with 9 bases lying between them. Germline V gene lookup returns CDR1 SGHTA and CDR2 FQGTGA. CDR3 DNA sequence: TGTGCCAGCAGCTTAAACGGGGGGCCCTACGAGCAGTACTTC. Translation: CASSLNGGPYEQYF.

The CDR3 sequence is CAWSPSDQPQHF. The CDR3 DNA is TGTGCCTGGAGCCCCTCTGATCAGCCCCAGCATTTT. V is TRBV30 and J is TRBJ1-5; D gene uncertain. V was clipped by 3 bases and J by 5 bases, with 8 bases between them. This CDR3 region has 12 residues. The germline CDR1 and CDR2 sequences are GTSNPN and SVGIG (reference sequence). The full variable domain, its missing parts supplied by reference TRBV30 and TRBJ1-5, is SQTIHQWPATLVQPVGSPLSLECTVEGTSNPNLYWYRQAAGRGLQLLFYSVGIGQISSEVPQNLSASRPQDRQFILSSKKLLLSDSGFYLCAWSPSDQPQHFGDGTRLSIL.